The 32 T cell receptor beta chains in this list originate from one sample, sequenced in a study of tissue T cells after allogeneic stem cell transplantation. TCRdb keeps only in-frame clones here, not all; method: immunoSEQ multiplex PCR. The table has approximately 12,000 clones, approximately 70% seen once. Sequencing used tissue from the right colon, obtained at autopsy. These TCRs come from a woman aged 18-49 years with breast cancer.

The rearrangement joins TRBV6-5 to TRBJ2-7, with D perhaps matching TRBD1 (6 bases). This CDR3 region has 13 residues. CDR1 and CDR2 from the germline V gene are MNHEY and SVGAGI. V shed 5 bases and J shed 2 bases, with 10 bases lying between them. In DNA, the CDR3 is TGTGCCAGCAGTCGGGACACGGCCTACGAGCAGTACTTC. It translates to CASSRDTAYEQYF.

V gene TRBV24-1 combines with J gene TRBJ1-2, with 11 bases matching TRBD1. CDR1 is KGHDR, CDR2 SFDVKD, per germline. The CDR3 consists of 13 residues. V trimming: 4 bases; J trimming: 7 bases; junction bases outside the gene matches: 1. The chain's CDR3 is CATSEGTGGGYTF. In DNA form, the CDR3 reads TGTGCCACCAGTGAAGGGACAGGGGGTGGCTACACCTTC.

The V and J genes are TRBV7-3 and TRBJ2-3, with TRBD1 matching 8 bases. The CDR3 length is 15 residues. V was pared by 4 bases and J by 6 bases, with 9 bases of the junction left unmatched. The V gene's germline CDR1 is SGHTA and CDR2 FQGTGA. CDR3 nucleotide sequence: TGTGCCAGCAGCTCTACAGTTTCAGGGGGCGATACGCAGTATTTT. This codes for CASSSTVSGGDTQYF.

This chain connects TRBV5-6 to TRBJ1-2; 8 nucleotides agree with TRBD1. The CDR3 consists of 14 residues. Unmatched junction bases numbered 7, after V lost 5 bases and J lost 4 bases. Per germline, CDR1 SGHDT and CDR2 YYEEEE. In nucleotides, the CDR3 is TGTGCCAGCAGTCTCCGCAGGGGGCTCTATGGCTACACCTTC. Amino acid sequence: CASSLRRGLYGYTF.

The chain combines TRBV4-3 with TRBJ2-6; D is unclear. CDR3 length: 18 residues. V was trimmed by 0 bases and J by 3 bases, leaving 15 bases between them. The germline V gene encodes CDR1 LGHNA and CDR2 YSLEER. CDR3 DNA: TGCGCCAGCAGCCAAGATGTGGTGCGGAGTATTGGGGCCAACGTCCTGACTTTC. Translated: CASSQDVVRSIGANVLTF.

This CDR3 reads CASSYSKTQETQYF. CDR3 bases: TGTGCCAGCAGTTACTCGAAGACCCAAGAGACCCAGTACTTC. This chain connects TRBV6-2 or TRBV6-3 to TRBJ2-5; unclear D gene. Germline V lookup: CDR1 MNHEY, CDR2 SVGEGT. The V and J ends lost 0 bases and 1 base respectively, with 6 bases between them. The length of the CDR3 is 14 residues.

With respect to this clone: Compared with germline, one end of the junction differs, possibly owing to a read error. The chain joins TRBV7-7 to TRBJ2-1, with TRBD2 matching over 10 bases. The germline V gene has CDR1 SSHAT and CDR2 FNYEAQ (reference sequence). CDR3 length: 15 residues. CDR3 sequence (DNA): TGTGCTAGCAGCAAGACTAGCGGGTTTAACAATGAGCAGTTCTTC. It yields the protein CASSKTSGFNNEQFF. The whole variable domain, filled in from reference TRBV7-7 and TRBJ2-1, reads GAGVSQSPRYKVTKRGQDVTLRCDPISSHATLYWYQQALGQGPEFLTYFNYEAQPDKSGLPSDRFSAERPEGSISTLTIQRTEQRDSAMYRCASSKTSGFNNEQFFGPGTRLTVL.

The chain has TRBV4-3 and TRBJ2-5; 12 positions match TRBD2. Per germline, CDR1 LGHNA and CDR2 YSLEER. The trim removed 2 bases at V and 5 bases at J, leaving 6 bases unmatched. The CDR3 covers 16 residues. The CDR3 sequence: CASSQTGLAGWETQYF. The CDR3 region has the DNA TGCGCCAGCAGCCAAACAGGACTAGCGGGGTGGGAGACCCAGTACTTC.

The chain couples TRBV12-3 or TRBV12-4 to TRBJ2-4; D is unresolved. V lost 6 bases, J lost 5 bases, and 11 bases lay in between. CDR3 length equals 13 residues. As DNA, the CDR3 is TGTGCCAGCAGGTTCATTGGACAAAACATTCAGTACTTC. Translating gives CASRFIGQNIQYF.

This clone appeared once. The chain employs TRBV10-3 and TRBJ2-7; D is unresolved. Trimming took 11 bases from V and 1 from J, leaving 18 bases between them. The CDR3 has 14 amino acids. CDR1 is ENHRY, CDR2 SYGVKD, per germline. The CDR3 sequence: CAPGGTDGSYEQYF. The CDR3 bases are TGTGCCCCAGGCGGCACAGACGGGTCCTACGAGCAGTACTTC.

Within the sample, this clone is medium-sized (0.01 to 0.1%). The chain uses TRBV28 and TRBJ1-5, with 7 nucleotides matching TRBD1. The CDR3 spans 17 residues. J gave up 6 bases and V 6 bases, and 17 bases lay outside the gene matches. Germline CDR1 is MDHEN and CDR2 is SYDVKM. CDR3 nucleotides: TGTGCCAGCAGGGCTCCCTCGACAGGGATCTTTTTTCAGCCCCAGCATTTT. Translated, it gives CASRAPSTGIFFQPQHF.

Turning to this clone: The same CDR3 arises from other DNA sequences in this sample as well. The chain is built from TRBV28 and TRBJ1-4; 9 bases line up with TRBD1. CDR1 and CDR2 (germline): MDHEN, SYDVKM. The CDR3 covers 16 residues. The V gene end was trimmed by 5 bases and the J gene end by 0 bases; junction bases not matched to a gene: 4. Written as DNA, the CDR3 is TGTGCCAGCAGTCCTCGACAGGGGGCAACTAATGAAAAACTGTTTTTT. It specifies CASSPRQGATNEKLFF.

V usage is TRBV30 and J usage is TRBJ2-3, with TRBD2 matching 8 bases. CDR3 length: 17 residues. Germline V gives CDR1 GTSNPN, CDR2 SVGIG (reference sequence). The junction had 12 bases not matched to a gene; V was cut back by 3 bases and J by 1 base. The CDR3 DNA is TGTGCCTGGAGGTCCGGGAGGGCCGGTAGCGGCACAGATACGCAGTATTTT. It is translated as CAWRSGRAGSGTDTQYF.

This clone was seen only a few times. The genes are TRBV11-1 and TRBJ1-5, with TRBD1 as a possible D gene (5 bases). Trimming removed 5 bases from V and 9 bases from J, with 14 bases in between. There are 13 residues in the CDR3. Per the germline V gene, CDR1 is SGHAT and CDR2 is FQDESV (reference sequence). The CDR3 spells CASSRLGGAPQHF. The CDR3 DNA reads TGTGCCAGCAGCCGACTCGGGGGAGCGCCCCAGCATTTT. Full variable domain (missing parts from reference TRBV11-1 and TRBJ1-5): EAEVAQSPRYKITEKSQAVAFWCDPISGHATLYWYRQILGQGPELLVQFQDESVVDDSQLPKDRFSAERLKGVDSTLKIQPAELGDSAMYLCASSRLGGAPQHFGDGTRLSIL.

This chain connects TRBV3-1 (or the pseudogene TRBV3-2) to TRBJ2-3; 9 bases fit TRBD2. Trimming at V came to 0 bases and at J to 4 bases, leaving 14 bases not matched to a gene. Germline-derived CDR1 and CDR2 are LGHDT and YNNKEL (reference sequence). The CDR3 is 19 amino acids. The CDR3 nucleotides are TGTGCCAGCAGCCAAGAAAAGGTGGCGGGAGGGTGTCGGGCAGATACGCAGTATTTT. As protein: CASSQEKVAGGCRADTQYF.

V gene TRBV5-8 combines with J gene TRBJ1-1; 8 nucleotides align to TRBD1. The germline V gene encodes CDR1 SGHTS and CDR2 YDEGEE. The CDR3 contains 15 residues. V shed 4 bases and J 4 bases; nucleotides not matched to a gene: 9. CDR3 sequence reads: CASSAGTGLITEAFF. CDR3 sequence (DNA): TGTGCCAGCAGCGCAGGGACAGGCCTTATCACTGAAGCTTTCTTT. Based on the CDR3 plus reference TRBV5-8 and TRBJ1-1, the full variable domain is EAGVTQSPTHLIKTRGQQATLRCSPISGHTSVYWYQQALGLGLQFLLWYDEGEERNRGNFPPRFSGRQFPNYSSELNVNALELEDSALYLCASSAGTGLITEAFFGQGTRLTVV.

The chain uses TRBV9 and TRBJ2-7; D may match TRBD1 or TRBD2 (5 bases each). Trimming removed 0 bases from V and 8 bases from J, with 9 bases in between. CDR1 and CDR2 (germline): SGDLS, YYNGEE. The CDR3 consists of 12 residues. CDR3 DNA: TGTGCCAGCAGCGTAGCAGGGACCAAGCAGTACTTC. Protein product: CASSVAGTKQYF.

This rearrangement joins TRBV7-2 to TRBJ2-1, with 7 positions matching TRBD2. CDR3 length: 14 residues. Germline V lookup: CDR1 SGHTA, CDR2 FQGNSA. V dropped 2 bases and J dropped 10; count of bases not matched to a gene: 8. CDR3 nucleotide sequence: TGTGCCAGCAGCTTAATATGGGAGCGGGGCGAGCAGTTCTTC. It encodes CASSLIWERGEQFF.

The J gene is TRBJ2-1, the V gene TRBV5-1; D gene ambiguous. Trimming took 4 bases from V and 8 from J, leaving 22 bases between them. The length of the CDR3 is 16 residues. Germline V gives CDR1 SGHRS, CDR2 YFSETQ. CDR3 sequence reads: CASSTSTLSGWDEQFF. The DNA of the CDR3 is TGCGCCAGCAGCACTTCGACTCTATCAGGTTGGGATGAGCAGTTCTTC.

With respect to this clone: The junction and the germline gene differ at one end; a read error may be behind it. The rearrangement joins TRBV7-9 to TRBJ2-7; D perhaps matches TRBD2 (5 bases). The CDR3 length is 18 residues. Germline values: CDR1 SEHNR, CDR2 FQNEAQ (reference sequence). In DNA, the CDR3 is TGTACCAGCAGCTTAAGGTTCGGCAATTCCGGGGAACCCTACGAGCAGTACTTC. It translates to CTSSLRFGNSGEPYEQYF.

The CDR3 spells CASSINTSPLHF. The CDR3 bases are TGTGCCAGTAGTATCAACACTTCACCCCTCCACTTT. The chain recombines TRBV19 with TRBJ1-6; the D is unclear. The V and J ends lost 3 bases and 9 bases respectively, with 6 bases between them. The CDR3 has 12 residues. Germline CDR1 reads LNHDA; CDR2 reads SQIVND (reference sequence).

This chain joins TRBV19 and TRBJ2-1, with no clear D. V was trimmed by 6 bases and J by 4 bases, leaving 16 bases between them. The CDR3 is 15 amino acids. Germline loops: CDR1 LNHDA, CDR2 SQIVND (reference sequence). CDR3 DNA: TGTGCCAGTAGGGGCCGGTCCCTGGGGTACAATGAGCAGTTCTTC. Amino acid sequence: CASRGRSLGYNEQFF.

V gene TRBV14 combines with J gene TRBJ2-3; TRBD2 matches at 13 bases. Germline V gene sequence: CDR1 SGHDN, CDR2 FVKESK. V lost 1 base and J lost 4; bases outside the gene matches: 20. The CDR3 has 22 amino acids. Written as DNA, the CDR3 is TGTGCCAGCAGCCAAGCCCTCCCACCGGGACTAGCGGGAATTAACTCTCCAGATACGCAGTATTTT. It encodes CASSQALPPGLAGINSPDTQYF.

The chain employs TRBV19 and TRBJ2-3; no firm D call. With 9 bases removed from V and 6 bases from J, the gap between germline ends came to 13 bases. CDR1 and CDR2 (germline): LNHDA, SQIVND (reference sequence). The CDR3 contains 12 residues. This chain's CDR3 is CASTGSGDTQYF. The DNA for the CDR3 is TGTGCCAGCACGGGTTCGGGCGATACGCAGTATTTT. Full variable domain (missing parts from reference TRBV19 and TRBJ2-3): DGGITQSPKYLFRKEGQNVTLSCEQNLNHDAMYWYRQDPGQGLRLIYYSQIVNDFQKGDIAEGYSVSREKKESFPLTVTSAQKNPTAFYLCASTGSGDTQYFGPGTRLTVL.

This chain connects TRBV21-1 to TRBJ2-1; the table's D call of TRBD2 was not tested on the DNA. TRBV21-1 is recorded as a pseudogene. CDR3 length equals 18 residues. The CDR3 region is CASSKEGRAGGWAWEQFF. The CDR3 nucleotides are TGTGCCAGCAGCAAAGAGGGGCGTGCGGGAGGCTGGGCGTGGGAGCAGTTCTTC.

The gene calls are TRBV19 and TRBJ1-1, with no clear D. From germline, CDR1 is LNHDA and CDR2 SQIVND (reference sequence). The CDR3 runs 12 residues. The V end lost 2 bases, the J end lost 11 bases, and 12 bases lay between the germline ends. The CDR3 protein is CASSILEGDAFF. CDR3 coding DNA: TGTGCCAGTAGTATACTCGAGGGAGACGCTTTCTTT.

The chain recombines TRBV3-1 (or the pseudogene TRBV3-2) with TRBJ2-3, with a possible D match to TRBD1 (5 bases). Trimming left V 7 bases short and J 4 bases short, with 12 bases between. The CDR3 covers 13 residues. CDR1 and CDR2 from the germline V gene are LGHDT and YNNKEL (reference sequence). The CDR3 sequence is CASTPTDADTQYF. The CDR3 DNA sequence: TGTGCCAGCACCCCGACAGATGCAGATACGCAGTATTTT.

The rearrangement uses TRBV18 and TRBJ2-5, with 7 bases matching TRBD2. V shed 5 bases, J shed 3 bases, and the junction held 3 bases outside the gene matches. CDR1 and CDR2 from the germline V gene are KGHSH and LQKENI. This CDR3 has 13 residues. CDR3 amino acids: CASSRAGEETQYF. The CDR3 nucleotides are TGTGCCAGCTCAAGGGCGGGAGAAGAGACCCAGTACTTC.

The chain is built from TRBV7-2 and TRBJ2-7; 8 bases align to TRBD2. The CDR3 contains 13 residues. Germline V lookup: CDR1 SGHTA, CDR2 FQGNSA. Unmatched junction bases numbered 4, after V lost 4 bases and J lost 5 bases. The CDR3 DNA reads as TGTGCCAGCAGCTCCCCGGGACTAGACGAGCAGTACTTC. This translates into CASSSPGLDEQYF.

The chain carries TRBV12-5 and TRBJ2-2; D is unresolved. Germline V gene data show CDR1 as LGHNT and CDR2 as FRNRAP. The CDR3 consists of 14 residues. The V and J ends lost 6 bases and 1 base respectively, with 9 bases between them. This CDR3 reads CASGTGRNTGELFF. Written as DNA, the CDR3 is TGTGCTAGTGGCACCGGGCGGAACACCGGGGAGCTGTTTTTT.

The DNA for the CDR3 is TGTGCCAGCAGCGTGCGACAGGGTTCGGGTCAGCCCCAGCATTTT. As protein: CASSVRQGSGQPQHF. The rearrangement joins TRBV7-2 to TRBJ1-5, with TRBD1 matching over 7 bases. Unmatched junction bases numbered 10, after V lost 5 bases and J lost 6 bases. Germline CDR1 and CDR2: SGHTA and FQGNSA. CDR3 size: 15 residues.

Within the sample, this clone is large. This sequence joins TRBV4-1 and TRBJ2-1; TRBD1 might be the D (6 bases). Trimming pared 6 bases from V and 8 bases from J, leaving 17 bases between. The CDR3 has 14 amino acids. CDR1 is MGHRA and CDR2 is YSYEKL in the germline V gene. The CDR3 DNA is TGCGCCAGCAGAAAACAGGGAGAATATGATGAGCAGTTCTTC. Translating gives CASRKQGEYDEQFF.